This record looks at one T cell receptor beta chain sequence and its context. What it recognizes is unknown. The sample belongs to a study of CD8 T cells in ankylosing spondylitis. The study's findings and limits: What seemed typical of ankylosing spondylitis blood was a TCR beta motif built from several highly homologous variants. Reportedly, disease-linked clones are significantly enriched in ankylosing spondylitis patients' matched synovial fluid. Past research had described some motif variants in reactive arthritis synovial fluid and blood.

V lost 4 bases and J 7 bases, leaving 11 bases between the germline ends. There are 13 residues in the CDR3. In making TCR beta libraries, quantitative 5'-RACE with molecular barcodes was used. TCRdb reanalysed the 5' RACE reads using MiXCR and keeps one entry per CDR3 protein. Here the sample spans about 150,000 distinct CDR3 sequences, approximately 10% being singletons. The sequenced material came from blood, either unsorted or a sorted T cell fraction (not recorded which). The chain uses TRBV23-1 and TRBJ2-1; possible D gene TRBD2, 6 bases. TRBV23-1 is reported as an ORF; its role is uncertain. The source of this sequence is a female donor with ankylosing spondylitis or in good health (not recorded which). CDR3 DNA sequence: TGCGCCAGCAGTCCCGCAAGCGGGAATGAGCAGTTCTTC. Translating it yields CASSPASGNEQFF.